What follows are 5 T cell receptor beta chains derived from one specimen sequenced in a study of blood T cell repertoires in COVID-19. Assay: immunoSEQ multiplex PCR; the TCRdb copy retains only in-frame clones and omits some. The data hold just under 350,000 clones, with about 86% observed a single time. The sequencing input was peripheral blood. These TCRs come from a man aged 25-45 years with active or convalescent COVID-19.

The gene calls are TRBV7-5 and TRBJ2-1; the table calls TRBD2, which could not be checked here. TRBV7-5 is a pseudogene segment. This CDR3 contains 15 residues. CDR3 residues: CVRTGLRGPYNEQFF. The DNA for the CDR3 is TGTGTCAGAACCGGGTTGCGGGGCCCCTACAATGAGCAGTTCTTC.

The V call is TRBV11-2, the J call TRBJ1-4; D perhaps matches TRBD1 (6 bases). Germline values: CDR1 SGHAT, CDR2 FQNNGV. Trimming pared 6 bases from V and 3 bases from J, leaving 14 bases between. The CDR3 runs to 15 residues. Here the CDR3 reads CASRTTTGSNEKLFF. The CDR3, as DNA: TGTGCCAGCAGAACTACGACAGGTTCTAATGAAAAACTGTTTTTT.

The gene calls are TRBV27 and TRBJ1-6; maybe TRBD1 (6 bases). The germline gives CDR1 MNHEY, CDR2 SMNVEV (reference sequence). Trimming pared 6 bases from V and 4 bases from J, leaving 13 bases between. There are 15 residues in the CDR3. The CDR3 DNA reads as TGTGCCAGCAGACCAGGGGCAGGATATAATTCACCCCTCCACTTT. Amino acids: CASRPGAGYNSPLHF.

The chain joins TRBV19 to TRBJ2-3, with TRBD1 as a possible D gene (5 bases). CDR3 length equals 14 residues. V was cut by 1 base and J by 2 bases, with 7 bases left in between. Germline V gene data show CDR1 as LNHDA and CDR2 as SQIVND (reference sequence). The CDR3 DNA sequence: TGTGCCAGTAGTATAGGACAGATCACAGATACGCAGTATTTT. It specifies CASSIGQITDTQYF.

The chain recombines TRBV5-4 with TRBJ2-6, with 7 bases matching TRBD1. Trimming at V came to 6 bases and at J to 1 base, leaving 4 bases not matched to a gene. This CDR3 has 15 amino acids. Germline loops: CDR1 SGHNT, CDR2 YYREEE (reference sequence). This CDR3 is CASTLQGSGANVLTF. In DNA, the CDR3 is TGTGCCAGCACACTACAGGGGTCTGGGGCCAACGTCCTGACTTTC. Full variable domain (outside the CDR3, taken from reference TRBV5-4 and TRBJ2-6): ETGVTQSPTHLIKTRGQQVTLRCSSQSGHNTVSWYQQALGQGPQFIFQYYREEENGRGNFPPRFSGLQFPNYSSELNVNALELDDSALYLCASTLQGSGANVLTFGAGSRLTVL.